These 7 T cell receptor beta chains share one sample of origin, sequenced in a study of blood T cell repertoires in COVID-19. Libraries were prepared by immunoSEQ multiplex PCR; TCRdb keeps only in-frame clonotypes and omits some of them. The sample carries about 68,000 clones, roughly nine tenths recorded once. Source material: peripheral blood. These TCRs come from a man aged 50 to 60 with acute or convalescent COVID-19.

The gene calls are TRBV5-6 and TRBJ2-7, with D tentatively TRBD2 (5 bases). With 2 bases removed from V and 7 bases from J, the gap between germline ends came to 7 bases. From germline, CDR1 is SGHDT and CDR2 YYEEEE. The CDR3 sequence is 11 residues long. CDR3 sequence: CASSFTGEQYF. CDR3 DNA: TGTGCCAGCAGCTTCACGGGAGAGCAGTACTTC.

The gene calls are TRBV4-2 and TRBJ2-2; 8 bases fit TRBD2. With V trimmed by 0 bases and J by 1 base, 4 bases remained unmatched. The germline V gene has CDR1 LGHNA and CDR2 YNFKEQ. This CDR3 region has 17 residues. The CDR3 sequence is CASSQDTSGENTGELFF. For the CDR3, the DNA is TGTGCCAGCAGCCAAGATACTAGCGGAGAGAACACCGGGGAGCTGTTTTTT.

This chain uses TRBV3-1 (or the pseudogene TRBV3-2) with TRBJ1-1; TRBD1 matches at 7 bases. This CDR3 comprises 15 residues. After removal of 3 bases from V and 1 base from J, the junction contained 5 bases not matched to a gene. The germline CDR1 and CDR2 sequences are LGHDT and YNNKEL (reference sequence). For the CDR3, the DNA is TGTGCCAGCAGCCACGGACAGGTCTGGAACACTGAAGCTTTCTTT. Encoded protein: CASSHGQVWNTEAFF.

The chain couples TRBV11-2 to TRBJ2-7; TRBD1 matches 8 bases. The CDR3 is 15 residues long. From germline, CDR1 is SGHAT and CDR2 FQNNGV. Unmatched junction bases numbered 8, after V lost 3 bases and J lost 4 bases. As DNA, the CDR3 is TGTGCCAGCAGCTTTTCCTCCGGGACAGGTTACGAGCAGTACGTC. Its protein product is CASSFSSGTGYEQYV.

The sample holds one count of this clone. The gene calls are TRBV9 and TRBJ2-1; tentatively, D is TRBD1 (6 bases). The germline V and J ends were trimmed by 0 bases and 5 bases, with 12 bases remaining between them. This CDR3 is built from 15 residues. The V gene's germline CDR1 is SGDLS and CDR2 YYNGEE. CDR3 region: CASSVDGTRHNEQFF. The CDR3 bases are TGTGCCAGCAGCGTAGACGGGACAAGGCACAATGAGCAGTTCTTC. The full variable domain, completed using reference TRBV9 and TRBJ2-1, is DSGVTQTPKHLITATGQRVTLRCSPRSGDLSVYWYQQSLDQGLQFLIQYYNGEERAKGNILERFSAQQFPDLHSELNLSSLELGDSALYFCASSVDGTRHNEQFFGPGTRLTVL.

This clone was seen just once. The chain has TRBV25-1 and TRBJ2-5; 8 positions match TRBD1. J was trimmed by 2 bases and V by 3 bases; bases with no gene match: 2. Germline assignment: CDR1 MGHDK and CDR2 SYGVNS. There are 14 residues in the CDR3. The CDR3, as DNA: TGTGCCAGCAGTGACAACAGGGGGCAAGAGACCCAGTACTTC. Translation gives CASSDNRGQETQYF. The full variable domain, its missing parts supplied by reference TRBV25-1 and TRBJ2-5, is EADIYQTPRYLVIGTGKKITLECSQTMGHDKMYWYQQDPGMELHLIHYSYGVNSTEKGDLSSESTVSRIRTEHFPLTLESARPSHTSQYLCASSDNRGQETQYFGPGTRLLVL.

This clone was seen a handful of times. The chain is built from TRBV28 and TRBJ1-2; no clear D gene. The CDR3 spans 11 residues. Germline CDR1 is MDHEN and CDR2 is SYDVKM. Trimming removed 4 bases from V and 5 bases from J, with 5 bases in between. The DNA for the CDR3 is TGTGCCAGCAGTTCCCTTTATGGCTACACCTTC. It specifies CASSSLYGYTF.